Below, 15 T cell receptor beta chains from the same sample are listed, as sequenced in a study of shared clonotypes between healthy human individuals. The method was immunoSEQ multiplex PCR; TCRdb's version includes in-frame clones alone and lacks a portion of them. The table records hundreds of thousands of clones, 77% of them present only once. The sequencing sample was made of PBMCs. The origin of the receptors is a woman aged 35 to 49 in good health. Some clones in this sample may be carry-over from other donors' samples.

This CDR3 reads CASGASSGNTIYF. As DNA, the CDR3 is TGCGCCAGCGGCGCTTCCTCTGGAAACACCATATATTTT. The V call is TRBV5-1, the J call TRBJ1-3; D unclear. The CDR3 spans 13 residues. V lost 7 bases and J 0 bases, leaving 8 bases between the germline ends. Germline V gene data show CDR1 as SGHRS and CDR2 as YFSETQ. Drawing the rest from reference TRBV5-1 and TRBJ1-3, the complete variable domain is KAGVTQTPRYLIKTRGQQVTLSCSPISGHRSVSWYQQTPGQGLQFLFEYFSETQRNKGNFPGRFSGRQFSNSRSEMNVSTLELGDSALYLCASGASSGNTIYFGEGSWLTVV.

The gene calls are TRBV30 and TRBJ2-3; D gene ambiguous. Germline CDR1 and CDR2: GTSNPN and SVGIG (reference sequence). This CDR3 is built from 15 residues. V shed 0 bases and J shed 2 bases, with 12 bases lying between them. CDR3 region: CAWSVRAELTDTQYF. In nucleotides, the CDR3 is TGTGCCTGGAGTGTTAGGGCAGAACTCACAGATACGCAGTATTTT.

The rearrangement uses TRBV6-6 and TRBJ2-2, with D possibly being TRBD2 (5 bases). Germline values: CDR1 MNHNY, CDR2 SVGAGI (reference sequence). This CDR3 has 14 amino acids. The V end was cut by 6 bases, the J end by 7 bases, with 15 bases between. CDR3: CASRIQPDYGELFF. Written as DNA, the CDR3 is TGTGCCAGCAGGATACAGCCTGACTACGGGGAGCTGTTTTTT.

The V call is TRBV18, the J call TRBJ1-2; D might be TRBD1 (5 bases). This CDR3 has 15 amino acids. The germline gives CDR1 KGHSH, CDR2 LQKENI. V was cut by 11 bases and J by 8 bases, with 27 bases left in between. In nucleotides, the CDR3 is TGTGCCGGTCAGGAGCGGGACTCTCGCGAGAGAGGCTACACCTTC. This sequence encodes CAGQERDSRERGYTF.

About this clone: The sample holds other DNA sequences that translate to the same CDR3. In DNA form, the CDR3 reads TGTGCCTGGAGTGTAGGGGGCAATCAGCCCCAGCATTTT. Translated, it gives CAWSVGGNQPQHF. This chain joins TRBV30 and TRBJ1-5; maybe TRBD1 (5 bases). The CDR3 extends over 13 amino acids. CDR1 and CDR2 from the germline V gene are GTSNPN and SVGIG (reference sequence). V lost 0 bases and J 2 bases, leaving 5 bases between the germline ends.

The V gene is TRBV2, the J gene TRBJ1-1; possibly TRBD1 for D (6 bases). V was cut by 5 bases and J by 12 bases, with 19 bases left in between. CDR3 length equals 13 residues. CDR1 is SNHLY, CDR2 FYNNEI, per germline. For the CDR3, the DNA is TGTGCCAGCAGTTTTAAGGAAGGGGGAACTACTTTCTTT. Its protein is CASSFKEGGTTFF.

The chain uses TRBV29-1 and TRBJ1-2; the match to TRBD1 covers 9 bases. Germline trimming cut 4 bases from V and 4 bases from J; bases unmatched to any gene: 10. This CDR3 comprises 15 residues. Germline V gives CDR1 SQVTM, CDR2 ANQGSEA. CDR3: CSVVGQNRGLYGYTF. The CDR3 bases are TGCAGCGTTGTGGGCCAAAACAGGGGGCTCTATGGCTACACCTTC.

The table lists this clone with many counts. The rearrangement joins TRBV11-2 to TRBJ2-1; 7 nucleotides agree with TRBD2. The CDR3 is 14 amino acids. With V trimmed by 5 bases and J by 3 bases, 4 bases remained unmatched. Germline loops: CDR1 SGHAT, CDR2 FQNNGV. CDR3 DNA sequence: TGTGCCAGCAGCCCGAGCGGGATCTACAATGAGCAGTTCTTC. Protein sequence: CASSPSGIYNEQFF.

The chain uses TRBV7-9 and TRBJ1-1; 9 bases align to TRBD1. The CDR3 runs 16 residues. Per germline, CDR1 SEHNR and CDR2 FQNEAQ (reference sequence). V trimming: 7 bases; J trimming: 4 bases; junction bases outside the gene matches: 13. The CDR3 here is CASTSLGQGSGTEAFF. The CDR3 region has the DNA TGTGCCAGCACCTCGTTAGGACAGGGGAGCGGCACTGAAGCTTTCTTT.

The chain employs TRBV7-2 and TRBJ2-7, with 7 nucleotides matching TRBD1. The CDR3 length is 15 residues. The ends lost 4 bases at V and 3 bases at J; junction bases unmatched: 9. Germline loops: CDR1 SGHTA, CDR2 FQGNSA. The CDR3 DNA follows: TGTGCCAGCAGCTCGGCGACAGGGTACCTCTACGAGCAGTACTTC. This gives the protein CASSSATGYLYEQYF.

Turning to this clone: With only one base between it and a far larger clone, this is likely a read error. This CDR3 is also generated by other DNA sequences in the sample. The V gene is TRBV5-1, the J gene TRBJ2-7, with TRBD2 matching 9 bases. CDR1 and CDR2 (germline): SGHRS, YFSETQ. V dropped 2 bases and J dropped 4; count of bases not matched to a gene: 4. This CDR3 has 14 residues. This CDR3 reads CASSFRAGGYEQYF. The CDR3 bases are TGCGCCAGCAGCTTTCGAGCGGGAGGATACGAGCAGTACTTC. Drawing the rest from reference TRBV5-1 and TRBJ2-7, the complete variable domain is KAGVTQTPRYLIKTRGQQVTLSCSPISGHRSVSWYQQTPGQGLQFLFEYFSETQRNKGNFPGRFSGRQFSNSRSEMNVSTLELGDSALYLCASSFRAGGYEQYFGPGTRLTVT.

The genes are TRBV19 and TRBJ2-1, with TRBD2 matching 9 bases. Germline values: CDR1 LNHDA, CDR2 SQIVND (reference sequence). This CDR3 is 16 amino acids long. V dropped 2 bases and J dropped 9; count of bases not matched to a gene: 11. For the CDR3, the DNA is TGTGCCAGTAGTATACCCAGGGAGGCGGGAGGGACTGAGCAGTTCTTC. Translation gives CASSIPREAGGTEQFF.

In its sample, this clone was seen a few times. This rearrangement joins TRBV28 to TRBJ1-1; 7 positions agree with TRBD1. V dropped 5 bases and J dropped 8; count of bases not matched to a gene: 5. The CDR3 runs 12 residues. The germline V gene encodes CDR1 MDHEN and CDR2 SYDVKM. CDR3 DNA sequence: TGTGCCAGCAGTACCTCGGACAGGGAAGCTTTCTTT. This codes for CASSTSDREAFF.

The CDR3 region is CASTSDRGSLYTF. DNA of the CDR3: TGCGCCAGCACTTCGGACAGGGGGAGCCTCTACACCTTC. This chain uses TRBV10-2 with TRBJ1-2; 10 nucleotides match TRBD1. Unmatched junction bases numbered 9, after V lost 7 bases and J lost 10 bases. Per germline, CDR1 WSHSY and CDR2 SAAADI. This CDR3 contains 13 residues.

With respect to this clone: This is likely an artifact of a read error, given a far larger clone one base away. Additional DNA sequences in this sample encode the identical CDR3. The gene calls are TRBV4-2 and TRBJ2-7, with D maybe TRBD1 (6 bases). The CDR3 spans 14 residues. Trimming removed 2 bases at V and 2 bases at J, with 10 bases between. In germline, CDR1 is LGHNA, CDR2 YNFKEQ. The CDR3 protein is CASSQQQGTYEQYF. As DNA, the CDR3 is TGTGCCAGCAGCCAACAGCAGGGGACCTACGAGCAGTACTTC.